Following are 13 T cell receptor beta chains from one sample sequenced in a study of shared clonotypes between healthy human individuals. Some clones are missing from TCRdb's copy, which holds only in-frame ones; the method was immunoSEQ multiplex PCR. The sample holds under 150,000 clones; 65% to 75% are singletons and the top ten take about 26%. The sample comprised memory CD8+ T cells sorted from blood. Subset specified: CD45RO+ cells pooled with CCR7-negative TemRA cells. The receptors were gathered from a woman between 25 and 40 years old in good health.

This clone was observed once. This chain links TRBV19 with TRBJ2-3; D remains unclear. V lost 0 bases and J 4 bases, leaving 17 bases between the germline ends. In germline, CDR1 is LNHDA, CDR2 SQIVND (reference sequence). The length of the CDR3 is 17 residues. The chain's CDR3 is CASSIEARFFTSDTQYF. The DNA for the CDR3 is TGTGCCAGTAGTATAGAGGCTCGGTTCTTTACGTCAGATACGCAGTATTTT.

This rearrangement joins TRBV28 to TRBJ2-7, with TRBD2 matching over 11 bases. The V segment lost 4 bases and the J segment 4 bases; nucleotides outside the gene matches: 9. The CDR3 extends over 16 amino acids. Germline values: CDR1 MDHEN, CDR2 SYDVKM. Here the CDR3 DNA reads TGTGCCAGCAGTTCCCCGGGACTAGCGGCCCGTTACGAGCAGTACTTC. Protein: CASSSPGLAARYEQYF.

In this sample, this clone turned up a few times. This chain links TRBV28 with TRBJ2-7; D tentatively reads TRBD1 or TRBD2 (6 bases each). Germline V gene sequence: CDR1 MDHEN, CDR2 SYDVKM. CDR3 size: 22 residues. V was clipped by 4 bases and J by 1 base, with 35 bases between them. CDR3 DNA: TGTGCCAGCAGTTCCAGCTTCTACAGGGTTGGGAGCGGGTTTGCCTTATCCTACGAGCAGTACTTC. Translating it yields CASSSSFYRVGSGFALSYEQYF.

This chain connects TRBV25-1 to TRBJ2-7; D is undetermined. The CDR3 extends over 12 amino acids. The V end lost 4 bases, the J end lost 4 bases, and 8 bases lay between the germline ends. The germline V gene has CDR1 MGHDK and CDR2 SYGVNS. For the CDR3, the DNA is TGTGCCAGCAGTGGACGGATGTACGAGCAGTACTTC. It translates to CASSGRMYEQYF.

This clone was found once. This chain links TRBV28 with TRBJ2-7; tentatively, D is TRBD2 (5 bases). Germline CDR1 reads MDHEN; CDR2 reads SYDVKM. This CDR3 has 14 residues. V dropped 5 bases and J dropped 3 bases, with 14 bases sitting between them. Written as DNA, the CDR3 is TGTGCCAGCAGTCCAAGAGGGAGCGTCTACGAGCAGTACTTC. The encoded protein is CASSPRGSVYEQYF.

The chain is built from TRBV15 and TRBJ2-1; 9 bases fit TRBD2. Trimming removed 1 base from V and 5 bases from J; junction bases left unmatched: 21. The germline V gene encodes CDR1 LNHNV and CDR2 YYDKDF (reference sequence). This CDR3 region has 21 residues. CDR3 sequence: CATSRAPGDGEAGGPHNEQFF. Here the CDR3 DNA reads TGTGCCACCAGCAGAGCCCCAGGGGATGGCGAGGCGGGAGGGCCTCACAATGAGCAGTTCTTC.

This clone was counted only a few times. This same CDR3 is encoded by further DNA sequences in the sample. This chain connects TRBV10-3 to TRBJ2-7; 9 positions agree with TRBD1. This CDR3 region has 13 residues. CDR1 ENHRY and CDR2 SYGVKD come from the germline V gene. The V gene end was trimmed by 0 bases and the J gene end by 6 bases; junction bases not matched to a gene: 0. The chain's CDR3 is CAISESGQGEQYF. CDR3 bases: TGTGCCATCAGTGAGTCGGGACAGGGCGAGCAGTACTTC.

This chain connects TRBV6-1 to TRBJ2-3; 7 bases fit TRBD2. The CDR3 covers 15 residues. V dropped 1 base and J dropped 2; count of bases not matched to a gene: 3. Germline V gene sequence: CDR1 MNHNS, CDR2 SASEGT. The CDR3 protein is CASSEGGGDTDTQYF. The CDR3, as DNA: TGTGCCAGCAGTGAAGGGGGAGGGGACACAGATACGCAGTATTTT.

In its sample, this clone was seen a few times. This sequence joins TRBV11-2 and TRBJ2-7, with D possibly being TRBD2 (5 bases). The V end was cut by 5 bases, the J end by 6 bases, with 20 bases between. CDR1 is SGHAT and CDR2 is FQNNGV in the germline V gene. The CDR3 extends over 15 amino acids. The CDR3: CASSQFRRGVGEQYF. The CDR3 DNA reads as TGTGCCAGCAGCCAATTTAGACGGGGAGTGGGCGAGCAGTACTTC.

The V gene is TRBV6-1, the J gene TRBJ2-7, with 7 bases that match TRBD2. J gave up 0 bases and V 4 bases, and 6 bases lay outside the gene matches. The CDR3 covers 15 residues. CDR1 and CDR2 (germline): MNHNS, SASEGT. The CDR3 protein is CASSVASGYSYEQYF. Written as DNA, the CDR3 is TGTGCCAGCAGTGTAGCTAGCGGTTACTCCTACGAGCAGTACTTC.

For this clone: A read error may produce the germline difference seen at one junction end. The rearrangement joins TRBV19 to TRBJ2-7, with TRBD1 matching over 7 bases. The CDR3 spans 15 residues. From germline, CDR1 is LNHDA and CDR2 SQIVND (reference sequence). The DNA of the CDR3 is TGTGCCAGTAGTATAGGTTGGACAGGATCCTTCGAGCAGTACTTC. The encoded protein is CASSIGWTGSFEQYF.

The chain uses TRBV27 and TRBJ1-1; a possible D gene is TRBD1 (5 bases). Germline CDR1 reads MNHEY; CDR2 reads SMNVEV (reference sequence). V lost 3 bases and J 3 bases, leaving 11 bases between the germline ends. The CDR3 has 14 residues. The CDR3, as DNA: TGTGCCAGCAGTTTCCAGGGCATGGACACTGAAGCTTTCTTT. Its translation: CASSFQGMDTEAFF.

This clone was picked up many times. The same CDR3 can be traced to other DNA sequences in this sample. The CDR3 DNA is TGTGCCAGCAGCCCACCGGGGGGGAGCTCCTACAATGAGCAGTTCTTC. It translates to CASSPPGGSSYNEQFF. The chain has TRBV7-9 and TRBJ2-1; 8 bases agree with TRBD2. The CDR3 spans 16 residues. V lost 5 bases and J lost 0; bases outside the gene matches: 6. Germline CDR1 SEHNR, CDR2 FQNEAQ (reference sequence).